The 4 T cell receptor beta chains presented below share a single source sample, sequenced in a study of CD8 T cells in ankylosing spondylitis. Using its own MiXCR run on the 5' RACE reads, TCRdb lists one record per CDR3 protein. The sample has 220,000 or so distinct CDR3 sequences; around 20% are singletons. Study-wide results and caveats: A motif in TCR beta, a set of 8 or 9 highly homologous variants, appeared characteristic of ankylosing spondylitis blood.

Their antigen targets remain unknown. Sequencing used blood, either unsorted or a sorted T cell fraction (not recorded which). The receptors here all came from a male donor with ankylosing spondylitis.

V is TRBV5-1 and J is TRBJ1-4; D not resolved. The length of the CDR3 is 15 residues. V was clipped by 1 base and J by 0 bases, with 7 bases between them. Looked up from germline, CDR1 is SGHRS and CDR2 is YFSETQ. The CDR3 loop is CASSLSRATNEKLFF. In nucleotides, the CDR3 is TGCGCCAGCAGCTTGTCACGGGCAACTAATGAAAAACTGTTTTTT. Combining the CDR3 with reference TRBV5-1 and TRBJ1-4 gives the whole variable domain KAGVTQTPRYLIKTRGQQVTLSCSPISGHRSVSWYQQTPGQGLQFLFEYFSETQRNKGNFPGRFSGRQFSNSRSEMNVSTLELGDSALYLCASSLSRATNEKLFFGSGTQLSVL.

The V and J genes are TRBV14 and TRBJ1-1; D gene uncertain. This CDR3 contains 12 residues. Trimming removed 4 bases from V and 4 bases from J, with 7 bases in between. CDR1 and CDR2 from the germline V gene are SGHDN and FVKESK. The CDR3 DNA is TGTGCCAGCAGCCTCTGGGCCACTGAAGCTTTCTTT. Encoded protein: CASSLWATEAFF.

This clonotype was observed a few times. CDR3 in amino acids: CSARDGEGYSNQPQHF. In DNA form, the CDR3 reads TGCAGTGCTAGAGATGGAGAGGGTTATAGCAATCAGCCCCAGCATTTT. V and J are TRBV20-1 and TRBJ1-5; unclear D gene. CDR1 is DFQATT, CDR2 SNEGSKA, per germline (reference sequence). CDR3 size: 16 residues. Deletions cut 0 bases from V and 0 bases from J, with 12 bases between.

This clonotype occurred many times. The chain joins TRBV4-1 to TRBJ2-2; the D gene is possibly TRBD2 (6 bases). V gave up 2 bases and J gave up 6 bases, with 10 bases separating them. CDR1 is MGHRA, CDR2 YSYEKL, per germline. This CDR3 comprises 14 residues. CDR3 loop: CASSQLWGAGELFF. For the CDR3, the DNA is TGCGCCAGCAGCCAATTGTGGGGGGCCGGGGAGCTGTTTTTT.